The 7 T cell receptor beta chains in this list originate from one sample, sequenced in a study of sequential checkpoint blockade in melanoma. Treatment here: randomized to nivolumab then ipilimumab (arm A) or the reverse (arm B). Sequenced by immunoSEQ multiplex PCR; TCRdb stores in-frame clones only, minus some. Here the sample spans 6,600 or so clones, roughly 53% being singletons. Sample: CD8+ T cells sorted from blood (inferred from file names), taken from a patient given nivolumab and ipilimumab in sequence. These receptors were obtained from a human donor with melanoma.

The gene calls are TRBV7-3 and TRBJ2-2, with D perhaps matching TRBD2 (5 bases). V gave up 1 base and J gave up 8 bases, with 17 bases separating them. The CDR3 spans 16 residues. The V gene's germline CDR1 is SGHTA and CDR2 FQGTGA. The CDR3 sequence is CASSLRTGSGPGELFF. In DNA form, the CDR3 reads TGTGCCAGCAGCTTAAGAACGGGGTCCGGACCTGGGGAGCTGTTTTTT.

This chain connects TRBV29-1 to TRBJ2-7; 10 positions match TRBD1. CDR1 SQVTM and CDR2 ANQGSEA come from the germline V gene. Trimming cost V 6 bases and J 4 bases; bases outside gene matches: 9. The CDR3 runs 14 residues. The CDR3 nucleotides are TGCAGCGTGGCCGGGACAGGGGTTCGTTACGAGCAGTACTTC. This gives the protein CSVAGTGVRYEQYF.

This chain joins TRBV5-4 and TRBJ1-1, with D maybe TRBD1 (6 bases). V was clipped by 4 bases and J by 8 bases, with 12 bases between them. CDR3 length equals 12 residues. Germline CDR1 is SGHNT and CDR2 is YYREEE (reference sequence). The CDR3 DNA follows: TGTGCCAGCAGCACAGGACAGCGCGAAGCTTTCTTT. Translated: CASSTGQREAFF.

For this clone: Since a much larger clone is just one base distant, this may be a read error. The V gene is TRBV27, the J gene TRBJ2-1; D call uncertain. The CDR3 sequence is 12 residues long. Per germline, CDR1 MNHEY and CDR2 SMNVEV (reference sequence). Trimming removed 8 bases from V and 6 bases from J, with 11 bases in between. The CDR3 region is CASGVACNEQFF. The DNA for the CDR3 is TGTGCCAGCGGAGTGGCTTGCAATGAGCAGTTCTTC.

The chain links TRBV5-4 to TRBJ2-5, with 8 bases identical to TRBD2. Losses at the gene ends were 5 bases for V and 5 bases for J; bases not matched to a gene: 2. The CDR3 consists of 12 residues. Germline loops: CDR1 SGHNT, CDR2 YYREEE (reference sequence). The CDR3 nucleotides read TGTGCCAGCAGGGGCGGGGGGGAGACCCAGTACTTC. Protein product: CASRGGGETQYF.

The chain couples TRBV6-5 to TRBJ2-5; perhaps TRBD1 as D (6 bases). The J call may be in error: the DNA end matches TRBJ2-7 better. There are 15 residues in the CDR3. Germline V gene data show CDR1 as MNHEY and CDR2 as SVGAGI. For the CDR3, the DNA is TGTGCCAGCAGTTCGGACAGTCCCATTTCCTACGAGCAGTACTTC. Its protein product is CASSSDSPISYEQYF.

V gene TRBV15 combines with J gene TRBJ2-6; weak D call: TRBD2 (6 bases). This CDR3 has 18 residues. The germline CDR1 and CDR2 sequences are LNHNV and YYDKDF (reference sequence). Trimming removed 3 bases from V and 0 bases from J, with 15 bases in between. The CDR3 bases are TGTGCCACCAGCAGTGAACTAGCCGCTAGCTCTGGGGCCAACGTCCTGACTTTC. It specifies CATSSELAASSGANVLTF.